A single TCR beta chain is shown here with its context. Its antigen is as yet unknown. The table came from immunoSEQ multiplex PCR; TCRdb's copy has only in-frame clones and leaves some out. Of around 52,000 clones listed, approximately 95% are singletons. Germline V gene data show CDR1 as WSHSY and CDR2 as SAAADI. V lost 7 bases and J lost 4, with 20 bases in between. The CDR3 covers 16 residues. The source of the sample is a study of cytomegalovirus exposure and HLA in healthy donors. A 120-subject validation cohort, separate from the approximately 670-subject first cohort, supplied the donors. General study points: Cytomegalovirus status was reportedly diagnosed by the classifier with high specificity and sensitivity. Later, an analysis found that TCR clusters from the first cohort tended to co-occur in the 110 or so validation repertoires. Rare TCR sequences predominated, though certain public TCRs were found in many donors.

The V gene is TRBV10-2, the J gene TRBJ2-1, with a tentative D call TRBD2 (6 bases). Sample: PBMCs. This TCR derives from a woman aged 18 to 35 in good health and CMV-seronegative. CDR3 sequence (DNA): TGCGCCAGCATGTTGGGATCGGGGGACGGTTACAATGAGCAGTTCTTC. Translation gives CASMLGSGDGYNEQFF.